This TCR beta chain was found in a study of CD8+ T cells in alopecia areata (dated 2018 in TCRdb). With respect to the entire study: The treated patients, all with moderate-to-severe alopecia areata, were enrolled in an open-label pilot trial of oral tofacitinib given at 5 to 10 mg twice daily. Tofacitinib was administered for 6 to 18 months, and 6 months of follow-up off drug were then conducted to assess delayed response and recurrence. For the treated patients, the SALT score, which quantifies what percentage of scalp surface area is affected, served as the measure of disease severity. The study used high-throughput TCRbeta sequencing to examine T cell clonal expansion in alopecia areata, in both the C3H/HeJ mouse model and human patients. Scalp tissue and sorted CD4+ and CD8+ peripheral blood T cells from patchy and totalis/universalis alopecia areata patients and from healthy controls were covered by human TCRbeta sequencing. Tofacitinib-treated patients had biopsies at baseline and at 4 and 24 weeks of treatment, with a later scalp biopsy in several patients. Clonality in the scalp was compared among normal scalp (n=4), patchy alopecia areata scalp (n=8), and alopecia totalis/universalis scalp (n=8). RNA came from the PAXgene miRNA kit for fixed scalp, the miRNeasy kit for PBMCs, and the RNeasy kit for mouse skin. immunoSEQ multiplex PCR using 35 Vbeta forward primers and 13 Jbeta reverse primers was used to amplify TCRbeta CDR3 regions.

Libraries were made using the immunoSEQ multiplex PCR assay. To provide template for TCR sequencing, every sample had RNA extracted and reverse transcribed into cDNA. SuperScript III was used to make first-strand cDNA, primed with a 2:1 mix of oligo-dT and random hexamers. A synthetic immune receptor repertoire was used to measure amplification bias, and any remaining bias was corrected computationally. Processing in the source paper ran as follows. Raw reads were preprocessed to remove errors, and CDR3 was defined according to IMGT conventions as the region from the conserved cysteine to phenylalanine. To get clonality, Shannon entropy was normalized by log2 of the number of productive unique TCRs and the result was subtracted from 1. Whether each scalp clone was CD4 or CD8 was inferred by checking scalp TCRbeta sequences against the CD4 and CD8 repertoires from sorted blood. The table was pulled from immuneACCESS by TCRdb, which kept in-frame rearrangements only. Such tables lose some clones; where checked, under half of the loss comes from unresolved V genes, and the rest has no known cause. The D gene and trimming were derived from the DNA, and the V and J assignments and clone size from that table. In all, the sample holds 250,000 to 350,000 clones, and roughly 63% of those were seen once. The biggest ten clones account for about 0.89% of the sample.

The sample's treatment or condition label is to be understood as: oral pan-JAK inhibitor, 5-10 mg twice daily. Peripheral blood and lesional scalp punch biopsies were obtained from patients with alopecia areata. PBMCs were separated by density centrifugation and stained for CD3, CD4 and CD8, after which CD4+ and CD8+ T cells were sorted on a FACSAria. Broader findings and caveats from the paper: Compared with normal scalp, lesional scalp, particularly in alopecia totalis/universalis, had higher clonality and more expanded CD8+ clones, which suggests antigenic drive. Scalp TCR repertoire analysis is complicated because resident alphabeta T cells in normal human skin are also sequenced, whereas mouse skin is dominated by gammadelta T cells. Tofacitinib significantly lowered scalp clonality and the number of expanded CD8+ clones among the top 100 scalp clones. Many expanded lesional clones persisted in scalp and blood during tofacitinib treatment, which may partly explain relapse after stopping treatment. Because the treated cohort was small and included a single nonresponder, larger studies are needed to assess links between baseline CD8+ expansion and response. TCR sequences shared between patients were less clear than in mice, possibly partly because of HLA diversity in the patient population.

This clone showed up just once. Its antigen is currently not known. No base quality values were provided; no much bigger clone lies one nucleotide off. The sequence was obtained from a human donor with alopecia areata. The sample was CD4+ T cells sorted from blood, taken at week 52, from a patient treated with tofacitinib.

The CDR3 reads as follows: CASSLVVGSETQYF. The sequence in DNA is TGTGCCAGCAGCTTAGTGGTGGGGTCAGAGACCCAGTACTTC. The sequence is built from TRBV7-2 and TRBJ2-5; the D gene is unclear. The CDR1 and CDR2 encoded by the germline V gene are SGHTA and FQGNSA. The trim is 1 base for V and 4 bases for J, with a gap of 10 bases between the germline ends. There are 14 amino acids in the CDR3, from cysteine to phenylalanine inclusive. The retained sequence is limited to the CDR3, 42 bases, with the frame set at the first base.